This TCR beta chain was obtained from a study of blood T cells in healthy people across ages. Study-level results: PBMCs went unsorted, and a conclusive naive versus antigen-experienced comparison was therefore prevented. Older age went with lower TCR beta diversity per million T cells, in a roughly linear way.

As regards this clonotype: What it binds is not known.

Total RNA extracted from each sample amounted to at least 5.5 micrograms. With a J-beta primer mix and a sample-barcoded 5' primer, a second PCR ran about 6 to 11 cycles. TCRdb processed the 5' RACE reads anew with MiXCR; each CDR3 protein has one entry. The data hold around 1,000,000 distinct CDR3 sequences, with about 25% observed a single time. These records were also assigned to another study, of T cells of mothers and their children. That source adds: Reads obtained per mother exceeded 10 million TCR beta CDR3 reads, with several million obtained per child.

The source material was blood. The origin of this receptor is a girl aged 2 to 10 in good health.

The DNA for the CDR3 is TGTGCCAGCAGTGAACTTCGGTCGAAAGAGACCCAGTACTTC. It translates to CASSELRSKETQYF. This chain uses TRBV6-1 with TRBJ2-5; D gene uncertain. The V and J ends lost 2 bases and 3 bases respectively, with 10 bases between them. This CDR3 contains 14 residues. Germline V gene sequence: CDR1 MNHNS, CDR2 SASEGT.